The 3 T cell receptor beta chains presented below share a single source sample, sequenced in a study of blood T cells in healthy people across ages. The authors ran a second PCR of about 6 to 11 cycles using a sample-barcoded 5' primer and a J-beta primer mix. MiXCR was run by TCRdb on the 5' RACE reads, yielding one entry per CDR3 protein. The profile shows 750,000 to 950,000 distinct CDR3 sequences, about 28% of them singletons. This sample also appeared in a second study, on T cells of mothers and their children.

Material: blood. The receptors were sampled from a woman aged 40 to 50 in good health.

This clonotype was seen ten or more times. The CDR3 loop reads CASSRTSGAYNEQFF. The CDR3 DNA follows: TGTGCCAGCAGCCGGACTAGCGGTGCCTACAATGAGCAGTTCTTC. The chain links TRBV7-2 to TRBJ2-1; 10 bases are a match to TRBD2. After removal of 5 bases from V and 2 bases from J, the junction contained 3 bases not matched to a gene. The length of the CDR3 is 15 residues. Germline V gene data show CDR1 as SGHTA and CDR2 as FQGNSA.

The genes are TRBV7-9 and TRBJ2-6, with 12 positions matching TRBD2. After removal of 1 base from V and 0 bases from J, the junction contained 7 bases not matched to a gene. CDR3 size: 20 residues. From germline, CDR1 is SEHNR and CDR2 FQNEAQ (reference sequence). CDR3 nucleotide sequence: TGTGCCAGCAGCTTAGAACTAGCGGGGGGTCCCCCCTCTGGGGCCAACGTCCTGACTTTC. Protein: CASSLELAGGPPSGANVLTF.

In the case of this clonotype: A read error may explain this, as a much larger clone is one base away. The chain links TRBV5-1 to TRBJ2-7, with D possibly matching TRBD1 (6 bases). The CDR3 runs to 14 residues. The germline V gene has CDR1 SGHRS and CDR2 YFSETQ. The CDR3 protein is CTSSLSPGEYEQYF. CDR3 in DNA: TGCACCAGCAGCTTGTCCCCAGGGGAGTACGAGCAGTACTTC.